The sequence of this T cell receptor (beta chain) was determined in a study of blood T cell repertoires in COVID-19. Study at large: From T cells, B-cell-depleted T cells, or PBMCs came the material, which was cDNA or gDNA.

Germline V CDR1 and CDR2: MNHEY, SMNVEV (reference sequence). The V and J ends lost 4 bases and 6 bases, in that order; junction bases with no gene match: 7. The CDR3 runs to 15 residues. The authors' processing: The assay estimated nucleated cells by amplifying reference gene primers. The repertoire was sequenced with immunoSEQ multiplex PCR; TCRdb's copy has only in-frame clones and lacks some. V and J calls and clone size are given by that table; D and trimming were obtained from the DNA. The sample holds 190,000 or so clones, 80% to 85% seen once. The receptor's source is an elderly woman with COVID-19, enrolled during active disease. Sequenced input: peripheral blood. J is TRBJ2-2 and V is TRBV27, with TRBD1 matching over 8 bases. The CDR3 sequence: CASSSQGAYPGELFF. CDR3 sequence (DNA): TGTGCCAGCAGTTCCCAGGGGGCGTACCCCGGGGAGCTGTTTTTT.